The 16 T cell receptor beta chains in this list originate from one sample, sequenced in a study of tumor T cells in aggressive B-cell lymphoma. Sequencing was performed with immunoSEQ multiplex PCR; in TCRdb, only in-frame clones are kept and a portion is missing. The table has just over 3,000 clones, roughly 85% seen once. Sample: tumor tissue. Receptors were obtained from an adult with diffuse large B cell lymphoma.

V and J are TRBV29-1 and TRBJ2-1; D is unresolved. The V gene lost 3 bases and the J gene lost 2 bases, with 8 bases spanning the gap. The CDR3 consists of 13 residues. Germline loops: CDR1 SQVTM, CDR2 ANQGSEA. The CDR3 loop reads CSVDPPPYNEQFF. In DNA, the CDR3 is TGCAGCGTTGACCCCCCTCCCTACAATGAGCAGTTCTTC.

V usage is TRBV6-5 and J usage is TRBJ2-1; 8 nucleotides match TRBD1. This CDR3 spans 14 amino acids. V was pared by 8 bases and J by 7 bases, with 10 bases of the junction left unmatched. Germline values: CDR1 MNHEY, CDR2 SVGAGI. For the CDR3, the DNA is TGTGCCAGCGCCTGGGACAGGAAGGCGAATGAGCAGTTCTTC. Amino acid sequence: CASAWDRKANEQFF.

The chain combines TRBV28 with TRBJ1-6, with D tentatively TRBD1 (5 bases). Germline V gene sequence: CDR1 MDHEN, CDR2 SYDVKM. This CDR3 has 14 residues. V was shortened by 7 bases and J by 5 bases, with 12 bases between the two germline ends. This CDR3 is CASMEGGDNSPLHF. CDR3 nucleotides: TGTGCCAGCATGGAAGGAGGGGATAATTCACCCCTCCACTTT.

This chain connects TRBV5-6 to TRBJ1-4; D gene ambiguous. Germline-derived CDR1 and CDR2 are SGHDT and YYEEEE. Trimming left V 1 base short and J 1 base short, with 5 bases between. The CDR3 is 14 residues long. The DNA for the CDR3 is TGTGCCAGCAGCTTGCGACTAACTAATGAAAAACTGTTTTTT. It codes for CASSLRLTNEKLFF.

The chain uses TRBV7-3 and TRBJ1-4; D unclear. This CDR3 has 15 amino acids. Trimming left V 5 bases short and J 7 bases short, with 17 bases between. Germline assignment: CDR1 SGHTA and CDR2 FQGTGA. CDR3 DNA sequence: TGTGCCAGCAGCCCCTCGGGGAGAGAAGGTGAAAAACTGTTTTTT. Residues: CASSPSGREGEKLFF.

The genes are TRBV7-2 and TRBJ1-3, with D unclear. The CDR3 extends over 15 amino acids. Per germline, CDR1 SGHTA and CDR2 FQGNSA. The V end was cut by 2 bases, the J end by 3 bases, with 11 bases between. CDR3 DNA sequence: TGTGCCAGCAGCTTAAACCCCAGGTTTGGAAACACCATATATTTT. It encodes CASSLNPRFGNTIYF.

A remark on this clone: Other DNA sequences in the same sample also yield this CDR3. This chain joins TRBV9 and TRBJ2-1; maybe TRBD2 (7 bases). The CDR3 extends over 16 amino acids. The germline V gene has CDR1 SGDLS and CDR2 YYNGEE. V lost 0 bases and J lost 0, with 10 bases in between. The CDR3 spells CASSVEGGSSYNEQFF. Here the CDR3 DNA reads TGTGCCAGCAGCGTAGAGGGGGGGAGCTCCTACAATGAGCAGTTCTTC.

The chain combines TRBV13 with TRBJ2-3, with 10 bases aligning to TRBD1. Looked up from germline, CDR1 is PRHDT and CDR2 is FYEKMQ (reference sequence). The CDR3 spans 17 residues. V was clipped by 5 bases and J by 2 bases; unmatched bases: 10. The CDR3, as DNA: TGTGCCAGCAGCCCCCGGGGACAGGGGCCCAACACAGATACGCAGTATTTT. This encodes CASSPRGQGPNTDTQYF.

This chain connects TRBV4-1 to TRBJ1-3; TRBD1 aligns across 8 bases. CDR1 is MGHRA, CDR2 YSYEKL, per germline. The V and J ends lost 4 bases and 2 bases, in that order; junction bases with no gene match: 4. The CDR3 runs 15 residues. CDR3: CASSLDRGAGNTIYF. CDR3 bases: TGCGCCAGCAGCCTAGACAGGGGAGCTGGAAACACCATATATTTT.

The chain uses TRBV12-5 and TRBJ1-6; no firm D call. CDR3 length equals 13 residues. Deletions cut 5 bases from V and 9 bases from J, with 11 bases between. Germline assignment: CDR1 LGHNT and CDR2 FRNRAP. The CDR3 loop reads CASGGLGGSPLHF. The CDR3 bases are TGTGCTAGTGGTGGACTCGGTGGTTCACCCCTCCACTTT.

V gene TRBV25-1 combines with J gene TRBJ2-1, with D possibly TRBD1 on 5 matching bases. The CDR3 runs to 15 residues. V was trimmed by 6 bases and J by 2 bases, leaving 14 bases between them. Germline assignment: CDR1 MGHDK and CDR2 SYGVNS. CDR3 loop: CASRIGQGAYNEQFF. CDR3 nucleotides: TGTGCCAGCAGAATAGGGCAGGGCGCCTACAATGAGCAGTTCTTC.

The rearrangement uses TRBV6-6 and TRBJ1-1; D not certain. CDR3 size: 16 residues. CDR1 MNHNY and CDR2 SVGAGI come from the germline V gene (reference sequence). V was shortened by 7 bases and J by 0 bases, with 18 bases between the two germline ends. The CDR3 region is CASTPGGGLMNTEAFF. CDR3 nucleotide sequence: TGTGCCAGCACCCCGGGAGGTGGGCTTATGAACACTGAAGCTTTCTTT.

Details on this clone: The germline gene is not matched at one end of the junction; a read error may be the cause. The chain combines TRBV11-2 with TRBJ1-6; D is unresolved. The V gene's germline CDR1 is SGHAT and CDR2 FQNNGV. The CDR3 is 14 residues long. In DNA form, the CDR3 reads TGTGCCAGCAGCCGGGCGGGGTATAGTTCACCCCTCCACTTT. It translates to CASSRAGYSSPLHF. The variable domain in full, completed from reference TRBV11-2 and TRBJ1-6, reads EAGVAQSPRYKIIEKRQSVAFWCNPISGHATLYWYQQILGQGPKLLIQFQNNGVVDDSQLPKDRFSAERLKGVDSTLKIQPAKLEDSAVYLCASSRAGYSSPLHFGNGTRLTVT.

The chain recombines TRBV30 with TRBJ1-2; 9 nucleotides align to TRBD1. Losses at the gene ends were 2 bases for V and 4 bases for J; bases not matched to a gene: 8. This CDR3 is built from 15 residues. Looked up from germline, CDR1 is GTSNPN and CDR2 is SVGIG (reference sequence). CDR3 residues: CAWSTPQGAPYGYTF. For the CDR3, the DNA is TGTGCCTGGAGTACTCCACAGGGGGCTCCCTATGGCTACACCTTC.

The V call is TRBV18, the J call TRBJ2-7; a possible D gene is TRBD2 (6 bases). The CDR3 has 12 amino acids. Germline V gene data show CDR1 as KGHSH and CDR2 as LQKENI. The germline V and J ends were trimmed by 3 bases and 6 bases, with 9 bases remaining between them. DNA for the CDR3: TGTGCCAGCTCACCCTCGGGGGTCGAGCAGTACTTC. Amino acid sequence: CASSPSGVEQYF.

The chain joins TRBV6-6 to TRBJ1-2; D remains ambiguous. Germline V gene data show CDR1 as MNHNY and CDR2 as SVGAGI (reference sequence). The CDR3 sequence is 13 residues long. V was shortened by 4 bases and J by 5 bases, with 11 bases between the two germline ends. CDR3 bases: TGTGCCAGCAGTTCAGCGACGGGTTATGGCTACACCTTC. Translated, it gives CASSSATGYGYTF.